This T cell receptor beta chain originates from a study of PD-1 blockade in mismatch repair-deficient tumors. Whole-study context: Patients had roughly twelve mismatch repair-deficient cancer types, all previously treated and progressing. Whole-study findings and limits: Rapid post-treatment expansion, then contraction, generally preceding radiologic response, marked tumor-resident clones.

Libraries were prepared by immunoSEQ multiplex PCR; TCRdb keeps only in-frame clonotypes and omits some of them. The sample has 55,000 to 85,000 clones, almost 80% seen once. The V and J ends lost 3 bases and 4 bases, in that order; junction bases with no gene match: 4. CDR1 is ENHRY, CDR2 SYGVKD, per germline. The CDR3 totals 14 residues. Comments on this clone: Antigen unknown.

Every patient had mismatch repair deficiency by PCR or immunohistochemistry. TCR sequencing covered a few patients who responded to pembrolizumab. This chain uses TRBV10-3 with TRBJ2-5; TRBD1 aligns across 8 bases. The receptor comes from an adult with mismatch repair-deficient cancer. This specimen consisted of peripheral blood, obtained 2 weeks after starting pembrolizumab. The CDR3 DNA reads as TGTGCCATCAGTGAAGACAGGGGTGTAGAGACCCAGTACTTC. Residues: CAISEDRGVETQYF.